This T cell receptor beta chain was sequenced in a study of blood T cell repertoires in COVID-19. Across the whole study: Sites in the United States, Italy and Spain provided acute and convalescent COVID-19 samples. T cells, B-cell-depleted T cells, or PBMCs provided the cDNA or gDNA that served as material.

Original data processing: Estimates of nucleated cell counts were drawn from the amplification of reference gene primers. This table comes from immunoSEQ multiplex PCR, and its TCRdb copy is limited to in-frame clones, with some not included. The DNA was the basis for D and trimming; V, J and clone size are from that table. The repertoire holds about 84,000 clones, with 90% to 95% as singletons. Germline V lookup: CDR1 SQVTM, CDR2 ANQGSEA. The V end lost 6 bases, the J end lost 0 bases, and 16 bases lay between the germline ends. The CDR3 length is 15 residues. This sequence joins TRBV29-1 and TRBJ2-3, with D possibly matching TRBD1 (5 bases). Material for sequencing was peripheral blood. This receptor was identified in a human donor with active COVID-19. The donor label of this sample is uncertain. CDR3 nucleotides: TGCAGCGTCATGGACGGGCAGGGCAGCACAGATACGCAGTATTTT. Translated, it gives CSVMDGQGSTDTQYF.